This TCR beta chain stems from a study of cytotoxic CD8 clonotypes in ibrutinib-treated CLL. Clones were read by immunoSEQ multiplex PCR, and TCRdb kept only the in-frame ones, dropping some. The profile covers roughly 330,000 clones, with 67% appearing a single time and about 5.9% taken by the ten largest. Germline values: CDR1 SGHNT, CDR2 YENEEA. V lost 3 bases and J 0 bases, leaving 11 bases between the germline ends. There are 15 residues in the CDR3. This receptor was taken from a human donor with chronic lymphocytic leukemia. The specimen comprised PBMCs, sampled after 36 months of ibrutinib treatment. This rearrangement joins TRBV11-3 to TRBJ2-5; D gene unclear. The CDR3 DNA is TGTGCCAGCAGCTTCGCTGGAGCCAACCAAGAGACCCAGTACTTC. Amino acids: CASSFAGANQETQYF.